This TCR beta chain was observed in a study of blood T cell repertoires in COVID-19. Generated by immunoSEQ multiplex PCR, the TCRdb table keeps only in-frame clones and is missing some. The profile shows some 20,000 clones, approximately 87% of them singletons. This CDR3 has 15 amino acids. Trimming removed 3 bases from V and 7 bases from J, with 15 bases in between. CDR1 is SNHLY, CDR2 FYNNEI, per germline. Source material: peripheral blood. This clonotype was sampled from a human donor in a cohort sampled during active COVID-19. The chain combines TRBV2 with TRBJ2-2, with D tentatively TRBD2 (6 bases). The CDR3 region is CASSDFTSGLGELFF. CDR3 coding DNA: TGTGCCAGCAGTGATTTTACGAGCGGGCTCGGGGAGCTGTTTTTT.